The 16 T cell receptor beta chains presented below share a single source sample, sequenced in a study of T cell repertoires in aging, cancer and after chemotherapy. TRB rearrangements spanning V, D and J were amplified using mixed TRB-A/B primers. TCRdb passed the multiplex PCR reads through MiXCR, listing each CDR3 protein once. Counted here are over 10,000 distinct CDR3 sequences, around 23% occurring once; the ten biggest clones make up about 48%. TCR beta rearrangements were amplified from peripheral blood genomic DNA. Sequencing was carried out using blood. These TCRs come from a human donor in good health.

By share, this clonotype counts as medium-sized (0.01 to 0.1%). The chain is built from TRBV15 and TRBJ2-7, with TRBD2 matching over 7 bases. Germline assignment: CDR1 LNHNV and CDR2 YYDKDF (reference sequence). The CDR3 contains 14 residues. The V segment lost 0 bases and the J segment 1 base; nucleotides outside the gene matches: 0. Here the CDR3 reads CATSREGGSYEQYF. The DNA of the CDR3 is TGTGCCACCAGCAGAGAGGGAGGGTCCTACGAGCAGTACTTC.

This clonotype has just a few counts. The V gene is TRBV6-6, the J gene TRBJ1-3; TRBD1 might be the D (5 bases). CDR3 size: 18 residues. In germline, CDR1 is MNHNY, CDR2 SVGAGI (reference sequence). V lost 5 bases and J 0 bases, leaving 20 bases between the germline ends. CDR3 DNA: TGTGCCAGCAGTGCGGGACCGAGGCTTATGTTCTCTGGAAACACCATATATTTT. Translated: CASSAGPRLMFSGNTIYF.

The rearrangement uses TRBV7-2 and TRBJ2-5, with TRBD2 matching over 9 bases. CDR3 length: 16 amino acids. J was trimmed by 5 bases and V by 7 bases; bases with no gene match: 14. Per the germline V gene, CDR1 is SGHTA and CDR2 is FQGNSA. The chain's CDR3 is CASNKGAGGPEETQYF. The DNA of the CDR3 is TGTGCCAGCAACAAGGGGGCGGGGGGGCCGGAGGAGACCCAGTACTTC.

This clonotype was recorded at least ten times. The V gene is TRBV6-5, the J gene TRBJ2-7; 8 bases map to TRBD1. The CDR3 sequence is 15 residues long. Germline CDR1 is MNHEY and CDR2 is SVGAGI. Trimming took 5 bases from V and 5 from J; bases not matched to a gene: 11. The CDR3, as DNA: TGTGCCAGCAGTCGCGGACAGGGTCCCTTCAACGAGCAGTACTTC. Protein: CASSRGQGPFNEQYF.

This clonotype was detected only once. The chain links TRBV5-1 to TRBJ2-7, with 12 bases fitting TRBD2. Germline V gene sequence: CDR1 SGHRS, CDR2 YFSETQ. V lost 1 base, J lost 6 bases, and 8 bases stayed unmatched. CDR3 length: 16 residues. The CDR3 loop is CASSLSASGGAGEQYF. DNA of the CDR3: TGCGCCAGCAGCTTGTCTGCTAGCGGGGGGGCTGGCGAGCAGTACTTC. The full variable domain, its missing parts supplied by reference TRBV5-1 and TRBJ2-7, is KAGVTQTPRYLIKTRGQQVTLSCSPISGHRSVSWYQQTPGQGLQFLFEYFSETQRNKGNFPGRFSGRQFSNSRSEMNVSTLELGDSALYLCASSLSASGGAGEQYFGPGTRLTVT.

The chain carries TRBV18 and TRBJ2-7; tentative D call: TRBD1 (5 bases). This CDR3 region has 13 residues. The V and J ends lost 3 bases and 1 base respectively, with 7 bases between them. Germline values: CDR1 KGHSH, CDR2 LQKENI. This CDR3 is CASSPQGSYEQYF. The CDR3 nucleotides are TGTGCCAGCTCACCCCAGGGTTCCTACGAGCAGTACTTC.

This clonotype showed up just a few times. The V gene is TRBV6-2 or TRBV6-3, the J gene TRBJ2-5, with TRBD2 matching over 14 bases. The CDR3 runs to 16 residues. CDR1 and CDR2 (germline): MNHEY, SVGEGT. V was pared by 5 bases and J by 1 base, with 3 bases of the junction left unmatched. In DNA, the CDR3 is TGTGCCAGCAGTAAAGGGACTAGCGGGGGCCAAGAGACCCAGTACTTC. It is translated as CASSKGTSGGQETQYF.

This clonotype has a count of ten or more. Here the CDR3 reads CSARVQGLNTGELFF. CDR3 coding DNA: TGCAGTGCTAGAGTGCAGGGACTGAACACCGGGGAGCTGTTTTTT. The gene calls are TRBV20-1 and TRBJ2-2; possible D gene TRBD2, 6 bases. This CDR3 comprises 15 residues. Germline CDR1 DFQATT, CDR2 SNEGSKA (reference sequence). V dropped 1 base and J dropped 1 base, with 10 bases sitting between them.

This clonotype has just a few counts. The chain uses TRBV11-2 and TRBJ2-5; D ambiguous. The CDR3 consists of 14 residues. V was shortened by 5 bases and J by 4 bases, with 14 bases between the two germline ends. Germline CDR1 and CDR2: SGHAT and FQNNGV. The chain's CDR3 is CASSEISRTETQYF. Written as DNA, the CDR3 is TGTGCCAGCAGCGAAATATCTCGAACAGAGACCCAGTACTTC.

The chain combines TRBV10-2 with TRBJ1-5, with D unresolved. With 1 base removed from V and 3 bases from J, the gap between germline ends came to 4 bases. This CDR3 region has 13 residues. CDR1 is WSHSY, CDR2 SAAADI, per germline. CDR3 nucleotide sequence: TGCGCCAGCAGTGAGTTCACCAATCAGCCCCAGCATTTT. Amino acids: CASSEFTNQPQHF.

With respect to this clonotype: Compared with germline, one end of the junction differs, possibly owing to a read error. The chain is built from TRBV6-5 and TRBJ1-2; D not certain. The CDR3 is made up of 15 amino acids. CDR1 is MNHEY, CDR2 SVGAGI, per germline. CDR3 loop: CAISGLVVGDYGYTF. In DNA form, the CDR3 reads TGTGCCATCAGTGGCCTGGTCGTTGGAGACTATGGCTACACCTTC.

This clonotype has a handful of counts. V usage is TRBV12-3 or TRBV12-4 and J usage is TRBJ1-6; 8 nucleotides match TRBD1. This CDR3 is 16 amino acids long. Losses at the gene ends were 2 bases for V and 3 bases for J; bases not matched to a gene: 3. This CDR3 is CASSLSGGLYNSPLHF. The CDR3 coding sequence is TGTGCCAGCAGTTTATCAGGGGGCCTCTATAATTCACCCCTCCACTTT.

This clonotype was seen a handful of times. This sequence joins TRBV6-1 and TRBJ1-3, with 8 positions matching TRBD1. The V gene end was trimmed by 6 bases and the J gene end by 0 bases; junction bases not matched to a gene: 7. From germline, CDR1 is MNHNS and CDR2 SASEGT. The length of the CDR3 is 16 residues. The CDR3 nucleotides read TGTGCCAGCAGGAGGGGGACAGGTAGCTCTGGAAACACCATATATTTT. Amino acids: CASRRGTGSSGNTIYF.

The chain has TRBV7-6 and TRBJ1-5, with TRBD1 as a possible D gene (5 bases). Trimming left V 4 bases short and J 7 bases short, with 14 bases between. CDR3 length: 14 residues. CDR1 is SGHVS and CDR2 is FNYEAQ in the germline V gene. CDR3 loop: CASSSGRDGQPQHF. For the CDR3, the DNA is TGTGCCAGCAGCTCGGGCAGGGATGGGCAGCCCCAGCATTTT. Looking up the rest from reference TRBV7-6 and TRBJ1-5 gives the full variable domain: GAGVSQSPRYKVTKRGQDVALRCDPISGHVSLYWYRQALGQGPEFLTYFNYEAQQDKSGLPNDRFSAERPEGSISTLTIQRTEQRDSAMYRCASSSGRDGQPQHFGDGTRLSIL.

To note about this clonotype: Just one base apart from a much larger clone, this may be a read error. The CDR3: CASRPNQDILLGYTF. DNA for the CDR3: TGTGCCAGCAGGCCTAATCAGGATATTCTGCTTGGCTACACCTTC. V is TRBV27 and J is TRBJ1-2; D not resolved. Germline lookup yields CDR1 MNHEY and CDR2 SMNVEV (reference sequence). The V end was cut by 6 bases, the J end by 7 bases, with 21 bases between. This CDR3 is 15 amino acids long.

The chain recombines TRBV10-3 with TRBJ2-4, with TRBD1 matching over 8 bases. Germline V gene data show CDR1 as ENHRY and CDR2 as SYGVKD. This CDR3 has 14 amino acids. J was trimmed by 3 bases and V by 6 bases; bases with no gene match: 4. The chain's CDR3 is CAISDTGGKNIQYF. The CDR3 coding sequence is TGTGCCATCAGCGACACAGGGGGCAAAAACATTCAGTACTTC.